One sample yielded the 27 T cell receptor beta chains listed below, sequenced in a study of T cell changes during pregnancy in multiple sclerosis. Profiled with immunoSEQ multiplex PCR; TCRdb holds only in-frame clones, not every one. This sample carries tens of thousands of clones, around 94% of them seen once, and the ten largest clones take less than 2%. The sample here was peripheral blood, taken after pregnancy. The receptors were sampled from a female donor in good health, enrolled as a control in a pregnancy study.

The CDR3 sequence: CAWSVLAGGYNEQFF. The CDR3 nucleotides are TGTGCCTGGAGTGTTTTAGCGGGAGGGTACAATGAGCAGTTCTTC. J is TRBJ2-1 and V is TRBV30; 11 positions agree with TRBD2. Germline V gene sequence: CDR1 GTSNPN, CDR2 SVGIG (reference sequence). The V segment lost 0 bases and the J segment 4 bases; nucleotides outside the gene matches: 2. This CDR3 comprises 15 residues.

The chain is built from TRBV28 and TRBJ1-5; a possible D gene is TRBD1 (5 bases). Germline V lookup: CDR1 MDHEN, CDR2 SYDVKM. This CDR3 region has 16 residues. Trimming took 8 bases from V and 0 from J, leaving 17 bases between them. CDR3 residues: CASAVYLGDSNQPQHF. CDR3 bases: TGTGCCAGCGCAGTTTACCTAGGGGATAGCAATCAGCCCCAGCATTTT.

The chain carries TRBV19 and TRBJ2-7; maybe TRBD1 (5 bases). The CDR3 length is 14 residues. Trimming shortened V by 3 bases and J by 2 bases, and 11 bases separated the two germline ends. CDR1 and CDR2 from the germline V gene are LNHDA and SQIVND (reference sequence). CDR3 in DNA: TGTGCCAGTAGTATTAGGGGATACACCTACGAGCAGTACTTC. Translation: CASSIRGYTYEQYF.

This chain connects TRBV7-9 to TRBJ2-3, with D possibly TRBD2 on 6 matching bases. The germline CDR1 and CDR2 sequences are SEHNR and FQNEAQ (reference sequence). V was shortened by 6 bases and J by 5 bases, with 21 bases between the two germline ends. The CDR3 length is 16 residues. CDR3 sequence reads: CASRPYIAADVDTQYF. In nucleotides, the CDR3 is TGTGCCAGCAGACCCTACATAGCGGCCGACGTAGATACGCAGTATTTT. Complete variable domain (other parts from reference TRBV7-9 and TRBJ2-3): DTGVSQNPRHKITKRGQNVTFRCDPISEHNRLYWYRQTLGQGPEFLTYFQNEAQLEKSRLLSDRFSAERPKGSFSTLEIQRTEQGDSAMYLCASRPYIAADVDTQYFGPGTRLTVL.

This chain links TRBV7-2 with TRBJ2-6; D is uncertain. CDR3 length: 17 amino acids. V was clipped by 1 base and J by 0 bases, with 10 bases between them. From germline, CDR1 is SGHTA and CDR2 FQGNSA. CDR3 residues: CASSLDLYFSGANVLTF. For the CDR3, the DNA is TGTGCCAGCAGCTTAGATCTCTATTTCTCTGGGGCCAACGTCCTGACTTTC.

A remark on this clone: The same CDR3 is also encoded by other DNA sequences in this sample. This chain connects TRBV27 to TRBJ2-1; TRBD2 matches at 9 bases. This CDR3 has 15 residues. The ends lost 5 bases at V and 0 bases at J; junction bases unmatched: 2. The germline V gene has CDR1 MNHEY and CDR2 SMNVEV (reference sequence). CDR3: CASSLSGSSYNEQFF. The CDR3 DNA reads TGTGCCAGCAGTCTTAGCGGGAGCTCCTACAATGAGCAGTTCTTC.

The table lists this clone with a count of one. V gene TRBV6-1 combines with J gene TRBJ2-5, with TRBD2 matching 10 bases. CDR1 and CDR2 (germline): MNHNS, SASEGT. Losses at the gene ends were 2 bases for V and 2 bases for J; bases not matched to a gene: 5. The CDR3 consists of 16 residues. CDR3 sequence (DNA): TGTGCCAGCAGTGAAAATAGCGGGAGGATTCAAGAGACCCAGTACTTC. Translating gives CASSENSGRIQETQYF.

The rearrangement uses TRBV19 and TRBJ2-1, with 9 bases fitting TRBD2. Germline V gene data show CDR1 as LNHDA and CDR2 as SQIVND (reference sequence). This CDR3 comprises 15 residues. The ends lost 3 bases at V and 9 bases at J; junction bases unmatched: 9. The CDR3 nucleotides read TGTGCCAGTAGTATTGGGATAGCGGGAGAAGGTGAGCAGTTCTTC. Translation: CASSIGIAGEGEQFF.

The CDR3 DNA sequence: TGCAGCGTCCGTCCCGGGACAGGGGTGAACACTGAAGCTTTCTTT. It encodes CSVRPGTGVNTEAFF. This chain connects TRBV29-1 to TRBJ1-1, with TRBD1 matching 10 bases. Germline V gene data show CDR1 as SQVTM and CDR2 as ANQGSEA. V lost 6 bases to trimming and J lost 0 bases; unmatched junction nucleotides: 7. CDR3 length: 15 residues. Supplemented by reference TRBV29-1 and TRBJ1-1, the full variable domain reads SAVISQKPSRDICQRGTSLTIQCQVDSQVTMMFWYRQQPGQSLTLIATANQGSEATYESGFVIDKFPISRPNLTFSTLTVSNMSPEDSSIYLCSVRPGTGVNTEAFFGQGTRLTVV.

The chain employs TRBV7-8 and TRBJ2-7; maybe TRBD2 (5 bases). V lost 1 base and J lost 2, with 9 bases in between. This CDR3 contains 14 residues. Germline CDR1 and CDR2: SGHVS and FQNEAQ. The chain's CDR3 is CASSLGGLAYEQYF. The DNA for the CDR3 is TGTGCCAGCAGCTTAGGCGGGTTGGCCTACGAGCAGTACTTC.

The chain joins TRBV6-5 to TRBJ2-7; 9 bases line up with TRBD2. The germline V gene encodes CDR1 MNHEY and CDR2 SVGAGI. This CDR3 contains 13 residues. J gave up 4 bases and V 6 bases, and 4 bases lay outside the gene matches. CDR3 loop: CASSRTSEYEQYF. Written as DNA, the CDR3 is TGTGCCAGCAGCAGGACTAGCGAGTACGAGCAGTACTTC.

The genes are TRBV7-8 and TRBJ2-3; 14 nucleotides match TRBD2. Germline CDR1 reads SGHVS; CDR2 reads FQNEAQ. Losses at the gene ends were 5 bases for V and 4 bases for J; bases not matched to a gene: 8. This CDR3 contains 17 residues. This CDR3 is CASSPGKTSGRADTQYF. In DNA, the CDR3 is TGTGCCAGCAGCCCTGGGAAGACTAGCGGGAGGGCAGATACGCAGTATTTT.

The CDR3 sequence: CAWSVAGNIQYF. DNA of the CDR3: TGTGCCTGGAGTGTAGCGGGTAACATTCAGTACTTC. The chain is built from TRBV30 and TRBJ2-4, with D tentatively TRBD2 (6 bases). CDR1 is GTSNPN, CDR2 SVGIG, per germline (reference sequence). The CDR3 extends over 12 amino acids. The V end was cut by 0 bases, the J end by 7 bases, with 7 bases between.

This chain joins TRBV27 and TRBJ2-7; tentatively, D is TRBD2 (6 bases). This CDR3 region has 14 residues. Looked up from germline, CDR1 is MNHEY and CDR2 is SMNVEV (reference sequence). Trimming pared 3 bases from V and 6 bases from J, leaving 15 bases between. This CDR3 is CASSLLASVTEQYF. CDR3 nucleotides: TGTGCCAGCAGTTTGCTAGCGTCTGTCACCGAGCAGTACTTC.

This chain links TRBV27 with TRBJ1-1; D is possibly TRBD1 (6 bases). The CDR3 extends over 14 amino acids. Deletions cut 0 bases from V and 5 bases from J, with 10 bases between. Germline assignment: CDR1 MNHEY and CDR2 SMNVEV (reference sequence). This CDR3 reads CASSLSSRGTEAFF. In DNA form, the CDR3 reads TGTGCCAGCAGTTTATCGTCCAGGGGAACTGAAGCTTTCTTT.

The chain joins TRBV4-1 to TRBJ1-1, with 10 bases matching TRBD1. CDR3 length equals 18 residues. V lost 3 bases and J lost 5; bases outside the gene matches: 15. Germline loops: CDR1 MGHRA, CDR2 YSYEKL. The CDR3 bases are TGCGCCAGCAGCCACTTAGGACAGGGGGGAGTGAGTGGGACTGAAGCTTTCTTT. Residues: CASSHLGQGGVSGTEAFF.

This clone has only one observation. CDR3 protein: CASSSPADRNTEAFF. In DNA form, the CDR3 reads TGCGCCAGCAGCTCCCCCGCCGACAGGAACACTGAAGCTTTCTTT. V gene TRBV5-1 combines with J gene TRBJ1-1, with TRBD1 as a possible D gene (5 bases). The CDR3 has 15 residues. The germline V gene encodes CDR1 SGHRS and CDR2 YFSETQ. V lost 3 bases and J lost 1, with 13 bases in between.

The chain combines TRBV2 with TRBJ2-6, with 7 bases matching TRBD2. J was trimmed by 2 bases and V by 2 bases; bases with no gene match: 0. The CDR3 consists of 15 residues. The germline V gene encodes CDR1 SNHLY and CDR2 FYNNEI. The CDR3 DNA is TGTGCCAGCAGTGAACGGGGGGCTGGGGCCAACGTCCTGACTTTC. This gives the protein CASSERGAGANVLTF.

The chain uses TRBV5-1 and TRBJ2-5; 14 positions match TRBD2. Germline CDR1 SGHRS, CDR2 YFSETQ. The length of the CDR3 is 15 residues. V dropped 4 bases and J dropped 4; count of bases not matched to a gene: 3. CDR3 in amino acids: CASSEGTSGRETQYF. In DNA form, the CDR3 reads TGCGCCAGCAGCGAAGGGACTAGCGGGAGAGAGACCCAGTACTTC.

The V and J genes are TRBV18 and TRBJ2-3, with a tentative D call TRBD1 (7 bases). The CDR3 sequence is 15 residues long. Germline-derived CDR1 and CDR2 are KGHSH and LQKENI. The V end lost 3 bases, the J end lost 5 bases, and 15 bases lay between the germline ends. The CDR3 region is CASSPPQGGVDTQYF. The CDR3, as DNA: TGTGCCAGCTCACCCCCCCAGGGGGGAGTAGATACGCAGTATTTT.

The chain carries TRBV5-5 and TRBJ1-5; 9 nucleotides agree with TRBD1. Per the germline V gene, CDR1 is SGHKS and CDR2 is YYEKEE (reference sequence). The CDR3 spans 15 residues. The J segment lost 5 bases and the V segment lost 2 bases, leaving 5 bases of the junction unmatched. The CDR3 DNA reads TGTGCCAGCAGCTTCACAGGGGGCTTAGATCAGCCCCAGCATTTT. This sequence encodes CASSFTGGLDQPQHF.

The rearrangement links TRBV7-9 to TRBJ2-3; D possibly corresponds to TRBD2 (6 bases). V was cut by 4 bases and J by 6 bases, with 20 bases left in between. The V gene's germline CDR1 is SEHNR and CDR2 FQNEAQ (reference sequence). The CDR3 length is 16 residues. CDR3 nucleotide sequence: TGTGCCAGCAGCTCCCCCTTAGCGGACCATTTGGATACGCAGTATTTT. Protein product: CASSSPLADHLDTQYF.

This chain uses TRBV4-1 with TRBJ1-3; D possibly corresponds to TRBD1 (6 bases). Trimming took off 1 base at V and 0 bases at J, with 19 bases between the two ends. The CDR3 has 19 residues. The germline gives CDR1 MGHRA, CDR2 YSYEKL. As DNA, the CDR3 is TGCGCCAGCAGCCAAGGACCAGGGGAAAAGAGGAGCTCTGGAAACACCATATATTTT. Protein: CASSQGPGEKRSSGNTIYF.

This clone was recorded once. This sequence joins TRBV5-6 and TRBJ2-1; 8 positions match TRBD2. V lost 0 bases to trimming and J lost 3 bases; unmatched junction nucleotides: 2. The CDR3 extends over 15 amino acids. Germline CDR1 is SGHDT and CDR2 is YYEEEE. The CDR3 sequence: CASSLETSVYNEQFF. Written as DNA, the CDR3 is TGTGCCAGCAGCTTGGAGACTAGCGTCTACAATGAGCAGTTCTTC. Full variable domain (rest looked up from reference TRBV5-6 and TRBJ2-1): DAGVTQSPTHLIKTRGQQVTLRCSPKSGHDTVSWYQQALGQGPQFIFQYYEEEERQRGNFPDRFSGHQFPNYSSELNVNALLLGDSALYLCASSLETSVYNEQFFGPGTRLTVL.

This clone was counted only a few times. The chain employs TRBV27 and TRBJ2-7, with 7 bases identical to TRBD1. Germline CDR1 MNHEY, CDR2 SMNVEV (reference sequence). V shed 1 base and J 1 base; nucleotides not matched to a gene: 4. This CDR3 has 15 amino acids. DNA for the CDR3: TGTGCCAGCAGTTTATACAGGGGCCCGTCCTACGAGCAGTACTTC. This sequence encodes CASSLYRGPSYEQYF.

This clone was detected only once. V gene TRBV5-4 combines with J gene TRBJ2-7, with TRBD1 as a possible D gene (5 bases). This CDR3 is built from 15 residues. Trimming removed 0 bases at V and 0 bases at J, with 10 bases between. The V gene's germline CDR1 is SGHNT and CDR2 YYREEE (reference sequence). CDR3 coding DNA: TGTGCCAGCAGCTTGGACCAGGGTAGCTCCTACGAGCAGTACTTC. This codes for CASSLDQGSSYEQYF.

The chain carries TRBV6-5 and TRBJ2-2, with TRBD1 as a possible D gene (5 bases). The germline V and J ends were trimmed by 3 bases and 3 bases, with 8 bases remaining between them. This CDR3 contains 14 residues. Germline V gene sequence: CDR1 MNHEY, CDR2 SVGAGI. CDR3 protein: CASSYQGHTGELFF. DNA of the CDR3: TGTGCCAGCAGTTATCAGGGCCACACCGGGGAGCTGTTTTTT.